This T cell receptor beta chain is from a study of lymphopenia after photon versus proton radiotherapy. V was pared by 4 bases and J by 3 bases, with 5 bases of the junction left unmatched. The CDR3 is 15 amino acids. The germline gives CDR1 SGHNT, CDR2 YYREEE (reference sequence). General study points: Under photons, naive T cells and diversity fell while effector/memory populations rose.

Profiled with immunoSEQ multiplex PCR; TCRdb holds only in-frame clones, not every one. Of approximately 23,000 clones listed, about 89% are singletons. Notes on this clone: Its specificity is not known.

This chain links TRBV5-4 with TRBJ1-1, with 11 bases that match TRBD1. The origin of this receptor is a man at least 80 years old with esophageal cancer. The sample was peripheral blood, taken from a patient treated with proton-based radiotherapy. Here the CDR3 DNA reads TGTGCCAGCAGCGGGGACAGGGGGGGAGACACTGAAGCTTTCTTT. Translating it yields CASSGDRGGDTEAFF.